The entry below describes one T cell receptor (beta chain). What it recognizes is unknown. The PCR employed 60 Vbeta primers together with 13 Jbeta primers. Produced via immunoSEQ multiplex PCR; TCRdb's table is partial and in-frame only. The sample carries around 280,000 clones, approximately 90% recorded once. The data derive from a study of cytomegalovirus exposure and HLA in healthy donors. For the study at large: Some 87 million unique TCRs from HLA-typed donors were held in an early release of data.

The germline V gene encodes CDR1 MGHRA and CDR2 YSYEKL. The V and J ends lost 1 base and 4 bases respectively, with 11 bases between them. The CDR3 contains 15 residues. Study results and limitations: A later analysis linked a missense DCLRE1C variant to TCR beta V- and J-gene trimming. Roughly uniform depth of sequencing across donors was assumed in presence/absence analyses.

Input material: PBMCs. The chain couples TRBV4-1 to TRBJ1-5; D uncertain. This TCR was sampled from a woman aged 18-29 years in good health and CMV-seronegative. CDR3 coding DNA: TGCGCCAGCAGCCAAGCCGTCCTTATTAATCAGCCCCAGCATTTT. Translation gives CASSQAVLINQPQHF.